The rows below give T cell receptor beta chains drawn from one sample of a study of control samples from healthy donors and cancer patients. Sequencing was performed with immunoSEQ multiplex PCR; in TCRdb, only in-frame clones are kept and a portion is missing. The sample consists of under 200,000 clones, about nine tenths of them appearing once. Sequencing used blood. All receptors derive from a woman in her twenties or thirties in good health. Both conserved end residues are part of each CDR3. Each record gives: J gene, V gene, D gene, clone size, CDR3 DNA, CDR3 protein. D genes are given only for firm matches. Size values are once, few and many counts, or a class for expanded clones, and some rows have none.

j_call: TRBJ2-3
v_call: TRBV5-1
d_call: -
clone_size: -
cdr3_nt: TGCGCCAGCAGCTTCGCGCCCACAGATACGCAGTATTTT
cdr3_aa: CASSFAPTDTQYF

j_call: TRBJ2-4
v_call: TRBV28
d_call: -
clone_size: -
cdr3_nt: TGTGCCAGCAGTGCCCCTTCGGAGGTAGCCAAAAACATTCAGTACTTC
cdr3_aa: CASSAPSEVAKNIQYF

j_call: TRBJ2-7
v_call: TRBV27
d_call: TRBD2
clone_size: -
cdr3_nt: TGTGCCAGCAGCGGGGGGACTAGCGAGGACTACGAGCAGTACTTC
cdr3_aa: CASSGGTSEDYEQYF

j_call: TRBJ1-2
v_call: TRBV3-1/TRBV3-2
d_call: -
clone_size: -
cdr3_nt: TGTGCCAGCAGGACAGATAACTATGGCTACACCTTC
cdr3_aa: CASRTDNYGYTF

j_call: TRBJ2-2
v_call: TRBV6-5
d_call: -
clone_size: -
cdr3_nt: TGTGCCAGCAGTTACGGGCAGGAGAACACCGGGGAGCTGTTTTTT
cdr3_aa: CASSYGQENTGELFF

j_call: TRBJ2-7
v_call: TRBV18
d_call: TRBD1
clone_size: -
cdr3_nt: TGTGCCACGGGACAGAACTCCTACGAGCAGTACTTC
cdr3_aa: CATGQNSYEQYF

j_call: TRBJ1-5
v_call: TRBV19
d_call: TRBD1
clone_size: -
cdr3_nt: TGTGCCAGTAGTAGCCGACAGGGGGCCAATCAGCCCCAGCATTTT
cdr3_aa: CASSSRQGANQPQHF

j_call: TRBJ2-1
v_call: TRBV12-3/TRBV12-4
d_call: -
clone_size: -
cdr3_nt: TGTGCCAGCACACCGGACGTTTACAATGAGCAGTTCTTC
cdr3_aa: CASTPDVYNEQFF

j_call: TRBJ2-3
v_call: TRBV7-9
d_call: TRBD2
clone_size: -
cdr3_nt: TGTGCCAGCAGCTTAGTGTCTAGCGGGGGGGCCACAGATACGCAGTATTTT
cdr3_aa: CASSLVSSGGATDTQYF

j_call: TRBJ2-6
v_call: TRBV2
d_call: TRBD2
clone_size: -
cdr3_nt: TGTGCCAGCATGGGGGAGGGCCGGGCCAACGTCCTGACTTTC
cdr3_aa: CASMGEGRANVLTF

j_call: TRBJ2-3
v_call: TRBV6-4
d_call: -
clone_size: -
cdr3_nt: TGTGCCAGCAGTGACTTGAACAGGGCCCCAGATACGCAGTATTTT
cdr3_aa: CASSDLNRAPDTQYF

j_call: TRBJ1-4
v_call: TRBV18
d_call: -
clone_size: -
cdr3_nt: TGTGCCAGCTCACTAAGACAGGCAACTAATGAAAAACTGTTTTTT
cdr3_aa: CASSLRQATNEKLFF

j_call: TRBJ2-2
v_call: TRBV7-9
d_call: TRBD2
clone_size: -
cdr3_nt: TGTGCCAGCAGCTCCCCGAACCGACTAGCGCTCACCGGGGAGCTGTTTTTT
cdr3_aa: CASSSPNRLALTGELFF

j_call: TRBJ1-4
v_call: TRBV6-5
d_call: TRBD1
clone_size: -
cdr3_nt: TGTGCCAGCAGTTACTCGGGGACAGCTAATGAAAAACTGTTTTTT
cdr3_aa: CASSYSGTANEKLFF

j_call: TRBJ1-5
v_call: TRBV7-9
d_call: -
clone_size: few
cdr3_nt: TGTGCCAGCAGCTTAGGAGGGTATAGCAATCAGCCCCAGCATTTT
cdr3_aa: CASSLGGYSNQPQHF

j_call: TRBJ1-1
v_call: TRBV4-1
d_call: -
clone_size: once
cdr3_nt: TGCGCCAGCAGCCAGATGGGACGGATGAACACTGAAGCTTTCTTT
cdr3_aa: CASSQMGRMNTEAFF

j_call: TRBJ2-1
v_call: TRBV6-1
d_call: -
clone_size: -
cdr3_nt: TGTGCCAGCAGTGAAACGGGAGAGTACAATGAGCAGTTCTTC
cdr3_aa: CASSETGEYNEQFF

j_call: TRBJ1-5
v_call: TRBV27
d_call: -
clone_size: -
cdr3_nt: TGTGCCAGCAGTTCCCTGACTGGCGGCCAGCCCCAGCATTTT
cdr3_aa: CASSSLTGGQPQHF

j_call: TRBJ1-2
v_call: TRBV11-2
d_call: -
clone_size: few
cdr3_nt: TGTGCCAGCAGCTTAGTGCAGGGATCTAACTATGGCTACACCTTC
cdr3_aa: CASSLVQGSNYGYTF

j_call: TRBJ2-7
v_call: TRBV7-9
d_call: TRBD1
clone_size: few
cdr3_nt: TGTGCCAGCAGCGGGACAGGGATTACCTACGAGCAGTACTTC
cdr3_aa: CASSGTGITYEQYF